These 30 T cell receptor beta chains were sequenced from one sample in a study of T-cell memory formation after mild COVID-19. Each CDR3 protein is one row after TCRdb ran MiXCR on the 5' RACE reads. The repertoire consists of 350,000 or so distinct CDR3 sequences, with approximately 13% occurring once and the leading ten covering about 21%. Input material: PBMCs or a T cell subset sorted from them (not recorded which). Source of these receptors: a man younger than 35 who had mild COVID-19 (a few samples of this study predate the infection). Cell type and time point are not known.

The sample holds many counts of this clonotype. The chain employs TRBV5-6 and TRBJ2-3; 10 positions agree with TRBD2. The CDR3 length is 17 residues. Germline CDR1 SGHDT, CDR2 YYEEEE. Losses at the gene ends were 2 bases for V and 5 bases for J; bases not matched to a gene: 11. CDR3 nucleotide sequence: TGTGCCAGCAGCTTCCTTAGCGGGGGGCCTCTAGGAGATACGCAGTATTTT. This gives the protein CASSFLSGGPLGDTQYF.

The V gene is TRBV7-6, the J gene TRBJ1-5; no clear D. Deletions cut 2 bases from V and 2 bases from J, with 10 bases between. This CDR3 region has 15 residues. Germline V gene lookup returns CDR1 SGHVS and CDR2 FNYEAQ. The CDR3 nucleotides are TGTGCCAGCAGCTTACGTAGTGAGGGCAATCAGCCCCAGCATTTT. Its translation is CASSLRSEGNQPQHF.

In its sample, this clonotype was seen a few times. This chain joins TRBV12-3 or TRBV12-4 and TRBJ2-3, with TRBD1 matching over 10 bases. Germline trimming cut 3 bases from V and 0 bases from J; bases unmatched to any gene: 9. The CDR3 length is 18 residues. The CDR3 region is CASSFAGQGVRSTDTQYF. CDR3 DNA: TGTGCCAGCAGTTTTGCCGGACAGGGGGTCCGAAGCACAGATACGCAGTATTTT.

Here the CDR3 DNA reads TGTGCCAGCAATCCGGGACTAGCCGGGGGGACCCAGTACTTC. Translated: CASNPGLAGGTQYF. The V gene is TRBV3-1, the J gene TRBJ2-5; 9 bases align to TRBD2. Per germline, CDR1 LGHDT and CDR2 YNNKEL (reference sequence). This CDR3 is built from 14 residues. Trimming took 7 bases from V and 7 from J; bases not matched to a gene: 10.

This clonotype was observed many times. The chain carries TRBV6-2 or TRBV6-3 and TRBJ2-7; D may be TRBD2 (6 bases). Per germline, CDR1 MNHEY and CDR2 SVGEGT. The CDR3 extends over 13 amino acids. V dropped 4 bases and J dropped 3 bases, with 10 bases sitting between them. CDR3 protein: CASSSGLVYEQYV. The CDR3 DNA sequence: TGTGCCAGCAGTTCGGGACTGGTCTACGAGCAGTACGTC.

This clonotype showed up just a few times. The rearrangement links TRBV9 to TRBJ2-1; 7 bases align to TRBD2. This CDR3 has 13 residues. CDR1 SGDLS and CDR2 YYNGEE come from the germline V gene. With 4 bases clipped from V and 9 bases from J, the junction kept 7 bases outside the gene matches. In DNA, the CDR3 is TGTGCCAGCAGCAAACAGACTAGCCTTGAGCAGTTCTTC. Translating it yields CASSKQTSLEQFF.

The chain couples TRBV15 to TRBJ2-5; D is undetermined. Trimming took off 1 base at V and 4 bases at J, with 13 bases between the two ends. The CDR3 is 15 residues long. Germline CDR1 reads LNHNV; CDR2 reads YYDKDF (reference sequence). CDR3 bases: TGTGCCACCAGCAGAGGACCCCAATCCTCAGAGACCCAGTACTTC. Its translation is CATSRGPQSSETQYF.

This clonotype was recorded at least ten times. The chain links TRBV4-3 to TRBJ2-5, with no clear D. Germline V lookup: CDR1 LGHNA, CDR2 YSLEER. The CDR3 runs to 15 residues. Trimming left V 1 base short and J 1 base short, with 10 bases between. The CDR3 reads CASSQGGPGQETQYF. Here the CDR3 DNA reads TGCGCCAGCAGCCAAGGAGGACCCGGCCAAGAGACCCAGTACTTC.

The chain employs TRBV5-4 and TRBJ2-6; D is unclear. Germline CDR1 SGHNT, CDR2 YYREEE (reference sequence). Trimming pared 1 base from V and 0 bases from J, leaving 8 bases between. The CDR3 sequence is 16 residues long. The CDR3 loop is CASSLYARSGANVLTF. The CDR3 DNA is TGTGCCAGCAGCTTGTACGCTCGCTCTGGGGCCAACGTCCTGACTTTC.

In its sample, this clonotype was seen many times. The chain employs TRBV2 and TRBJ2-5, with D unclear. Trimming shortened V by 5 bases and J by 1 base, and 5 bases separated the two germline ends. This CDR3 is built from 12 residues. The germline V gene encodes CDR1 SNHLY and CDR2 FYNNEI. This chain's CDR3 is CASSYTQETQYF. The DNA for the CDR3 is TGTGCCAGCAGTTACACCCAAGAGACCCAGTACTTC.

The DNA of the CDR3 is TGTGCCAGCAGTTTTATCACCGGGGAGCTGTTTTTT. As protein: CASSFITGELFF. The chain recombines TRBV28 with TRBJ2-2; D uncertain. Germline values: CDR1 MDHEN, CDR2 SYDVKM. Trimming shortened V by 3 bases and J by 4 bases, and 3 bases separated the two germline ends. The CDR3 extends over 12 amino acids.

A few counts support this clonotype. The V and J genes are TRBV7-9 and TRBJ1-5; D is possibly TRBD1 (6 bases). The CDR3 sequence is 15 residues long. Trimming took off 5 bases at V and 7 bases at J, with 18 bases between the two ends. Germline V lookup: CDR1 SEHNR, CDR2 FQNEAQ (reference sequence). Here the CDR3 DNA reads TGTGCCAGCAGCCAGCTTGGGCAGGGGTGGCAGCCCCAGCATTTT. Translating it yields CASSQLGQGWQPQHF.

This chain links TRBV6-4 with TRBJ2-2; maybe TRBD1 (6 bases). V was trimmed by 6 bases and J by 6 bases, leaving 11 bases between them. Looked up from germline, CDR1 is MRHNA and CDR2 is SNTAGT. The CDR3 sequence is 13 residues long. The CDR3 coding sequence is TGTGCCAGCAGAGCTAAGGGGGCCGGGGAGCTGTTTTTT. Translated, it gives CASRAKGAGELFF.

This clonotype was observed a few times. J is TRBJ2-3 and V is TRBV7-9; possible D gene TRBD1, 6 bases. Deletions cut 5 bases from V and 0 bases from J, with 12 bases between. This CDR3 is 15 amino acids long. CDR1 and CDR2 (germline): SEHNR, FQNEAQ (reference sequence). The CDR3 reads CASSASDRSTDTQYF. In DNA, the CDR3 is TGTGCCAGCAGCGCTTCGGACAGAAGCACAGATACGCAGTATTTT.

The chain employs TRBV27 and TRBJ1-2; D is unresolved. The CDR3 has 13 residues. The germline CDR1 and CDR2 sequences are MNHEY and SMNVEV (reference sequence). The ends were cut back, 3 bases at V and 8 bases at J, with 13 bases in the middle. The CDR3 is CASSFSGLLGYTF. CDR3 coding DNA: TGTGCCAGCAGTTTCTCGGGGTTGTTGGGCTACACCTTC.

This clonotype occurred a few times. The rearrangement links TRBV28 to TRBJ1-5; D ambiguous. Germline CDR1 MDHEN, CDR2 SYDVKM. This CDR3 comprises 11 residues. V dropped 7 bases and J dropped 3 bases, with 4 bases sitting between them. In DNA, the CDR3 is TGTGCCAGCACCAACAATCAGCCCCAGCATTTT. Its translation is CASTNNQPQHF.

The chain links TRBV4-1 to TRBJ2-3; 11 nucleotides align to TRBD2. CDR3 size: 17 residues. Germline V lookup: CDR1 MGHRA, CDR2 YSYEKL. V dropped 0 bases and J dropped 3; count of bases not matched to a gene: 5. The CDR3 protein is CASSQDRPSGGTDTQYF. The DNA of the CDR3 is TGCGCCAGCAGCCAAGATCGGCCTAGCGGGGGGACAGATACGCAGTATTTT.

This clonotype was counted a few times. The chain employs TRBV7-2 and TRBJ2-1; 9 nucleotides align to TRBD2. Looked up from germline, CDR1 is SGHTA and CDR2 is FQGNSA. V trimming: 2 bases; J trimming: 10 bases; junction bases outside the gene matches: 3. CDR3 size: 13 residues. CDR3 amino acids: CASSLSSGGEQFF. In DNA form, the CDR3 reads TGTGCCAGCAGCTTATCCAGCGGGGGGGAGCAGTTCTTC.

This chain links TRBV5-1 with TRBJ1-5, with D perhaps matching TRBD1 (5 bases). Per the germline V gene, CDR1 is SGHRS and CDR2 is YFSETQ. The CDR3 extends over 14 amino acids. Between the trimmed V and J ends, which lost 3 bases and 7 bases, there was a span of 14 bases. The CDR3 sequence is CASSSGTPGQPQHF. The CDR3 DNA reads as TGCGCCAGCAGCTCCGGGACTCCCGGGCAGCCCCAGCATTTT.

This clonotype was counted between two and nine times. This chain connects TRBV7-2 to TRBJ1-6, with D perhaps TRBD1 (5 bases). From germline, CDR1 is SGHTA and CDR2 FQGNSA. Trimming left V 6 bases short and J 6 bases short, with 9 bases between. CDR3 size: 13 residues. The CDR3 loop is CASSGGINSPLHF. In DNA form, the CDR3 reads TGTGCCAGCAGTGGGGGGATTAATTCACCCCTCCACTTT.

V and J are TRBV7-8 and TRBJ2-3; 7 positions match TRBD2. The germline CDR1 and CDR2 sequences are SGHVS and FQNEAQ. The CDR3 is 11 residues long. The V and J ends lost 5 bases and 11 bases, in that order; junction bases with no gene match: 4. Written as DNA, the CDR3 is TGTGCCAGCAGCAACTTAGCGGGGCAGTATTTT. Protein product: CASSNLAGQYF.

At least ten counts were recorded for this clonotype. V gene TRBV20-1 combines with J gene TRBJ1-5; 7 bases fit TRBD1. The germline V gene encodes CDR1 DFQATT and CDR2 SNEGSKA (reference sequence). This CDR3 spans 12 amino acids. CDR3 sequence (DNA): TGCAGCTTCGGGACAGAGAATCAGCCCCAGCATTTT. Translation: CSFGTENQPQHF.

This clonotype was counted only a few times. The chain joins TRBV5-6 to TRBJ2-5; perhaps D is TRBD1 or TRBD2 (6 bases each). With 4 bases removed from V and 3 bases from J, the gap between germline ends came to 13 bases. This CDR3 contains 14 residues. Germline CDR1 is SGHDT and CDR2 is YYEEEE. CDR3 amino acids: CASSLSGAEETQYF. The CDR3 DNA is TGTGCCAGCAGCCTATCGGGGGCGGAAGAGACCCAGTACTTC.

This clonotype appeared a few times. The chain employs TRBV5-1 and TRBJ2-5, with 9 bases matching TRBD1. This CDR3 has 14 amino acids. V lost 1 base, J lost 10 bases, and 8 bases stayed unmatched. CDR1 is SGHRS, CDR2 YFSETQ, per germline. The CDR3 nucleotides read TGCGCCAGCAGCTTGTTAGACAGGGGGAGACACCAGTACTTC. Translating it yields CASSLLDRGRHQYF. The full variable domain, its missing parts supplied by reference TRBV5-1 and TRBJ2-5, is KAGVTQTPRYLIKTRGQQVTLSCSPISGHRSVSWYQQTPGQGLQFLFEYFSETQRNKGNFPGRFSGRQFSNSRSEMNVSTLELGDSALYLCASSLLDRGRHQYFGPGTRLLVL.

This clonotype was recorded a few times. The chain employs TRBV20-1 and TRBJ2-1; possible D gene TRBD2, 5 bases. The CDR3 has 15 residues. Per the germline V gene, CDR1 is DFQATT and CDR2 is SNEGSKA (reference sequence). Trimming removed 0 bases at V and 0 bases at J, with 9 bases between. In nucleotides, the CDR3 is TGCAGTGCTAGAGATTCGGGGAGCTCCTACAATGAGCAGTTCTTC. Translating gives CSARDSGSSYNEQFF.

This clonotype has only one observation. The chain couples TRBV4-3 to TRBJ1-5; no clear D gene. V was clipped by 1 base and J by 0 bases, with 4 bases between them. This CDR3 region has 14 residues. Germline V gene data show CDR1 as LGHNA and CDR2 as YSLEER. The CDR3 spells CASSQASSNQPQHF. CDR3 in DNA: TGCGCCAGCAGCCAAGCCAGTAGCAATCAGCCCCAGCATTTT.

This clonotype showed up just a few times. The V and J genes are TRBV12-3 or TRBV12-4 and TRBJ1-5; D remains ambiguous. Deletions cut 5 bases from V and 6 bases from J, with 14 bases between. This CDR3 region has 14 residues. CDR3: CASSPMGAGQPQHF. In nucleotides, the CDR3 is TGTGCCAGCAGTCCCATGGGAGCGGGTCAGCCCCAGCATTTT.

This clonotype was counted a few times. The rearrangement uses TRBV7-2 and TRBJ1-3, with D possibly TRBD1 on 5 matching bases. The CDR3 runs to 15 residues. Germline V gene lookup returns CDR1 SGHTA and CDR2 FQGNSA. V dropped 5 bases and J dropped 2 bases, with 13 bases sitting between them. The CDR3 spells CASSPTSRAGNTIYF. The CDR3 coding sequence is TGTGCCAGCAGCCCAACCTCCAGGGCTGGAAACACCATATATTTT.

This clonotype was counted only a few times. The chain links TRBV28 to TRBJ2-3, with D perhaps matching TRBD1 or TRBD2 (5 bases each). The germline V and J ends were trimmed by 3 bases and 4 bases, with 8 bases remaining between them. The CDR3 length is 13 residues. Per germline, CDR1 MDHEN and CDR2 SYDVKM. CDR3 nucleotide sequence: TGTGCCAGCAGTTTTGTGGGGGCAGATACGCAGTATTTT. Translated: CASSFVGADTQYF.

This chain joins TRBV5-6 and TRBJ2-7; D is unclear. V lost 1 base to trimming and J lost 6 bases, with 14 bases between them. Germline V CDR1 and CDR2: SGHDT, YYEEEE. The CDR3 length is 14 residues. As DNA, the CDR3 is TGTGCCAGCAGCTTGTTACGTGTTCTTGGCGAGCAGTACTTC. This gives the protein CASSLLRVLGEQYF.